Each of the 3 T cell receptor beta chains below was sequenced from the same sample in a study of metastatic and nonmetastatic thyroid tumors. Before thyroid surgery, none of the patients had received any treatment. TCRdb reprocessed the PCR reads via MiXCR. This sample has about 35,000 clones; around 28% occur once, and the top ten carry 7.8%. What was sequenced was blood. Every receptor here comes from a female donor with papillary thyroid cancer or a benign thyroid nodule (not recorded which). Some clones in this sample may be carry-over from other donors' samples.

This clone occurred many times. The same CDR3 can be traced to other DNA sequences in this sample. V is TRBV5-6 and J is TRBJ1-2; possible D gene TRBD1, 5 bases. This CDR3 is built from 13 residues. V was cut by 3 bases and J by 2 bases, with 8 bases left in between. CDR1 is SGHDT and CDR2 is YYEEEE in the germline V gene. CDR3 DNA sequence: TGTGCCAGCAGCTCGGACAACAACTATGGCTACACCTTC. Translated: CASSSDNNYGYTF.

Ten or more counts support this clone. V gene TRBV18 combines with J gene TRBJ1-2; 7 bases match TRBD1. The length of the CDR3 is 14 residues. Germline assignment: CDR1 KGHSH and CDR2 LQKENI. V was pared by 4 bases and J by 2 bases, with 4 bases of the junction left unmatched. CDR3 nucleotide sequence: TGTGCCAGCTCACTTGGGACAGCGAACTATGGCTACACCTTC. Protein product: CASSLGTANYGYTF.

This chain links TRBV4-1 with TRBJ2-1; D is perhaps TRBD2 (6 bases). The CDR3 consists of 14 residues. Germline CDR1 MGHRA, CDR2 YSYEKL. The ends were cut back, 7 bases at V and 0 bases at J, with 10 bases in the middle. In nucleotides, the CDR3 is TGCGCCAGCACACGGGGGTTCTCCTACAATGAGCAGTTCTTC. Protein sequence: CASTRGFSYNEQFF.